The next 14 T cell receptor beta chains were all read from a single sample in a study of blood T cell repertoires in COVID-19. Sequencing used immunoSEQ multiplex PCR; TCRdb keeps in-frame clones, though not all of them. The table lists 300,000 or so clones, around 87% of them singletons. Source material: peripheral blood. These receptors came from a woman between 40 and 50 years old who had recovered from COVID-19.

The rearrangement joins TRBV7-3 to TRBJ2-7, with D hard to call. V dropped 4 bases and J dropped 0 bases, with 4 bases sitting between them. Germline CDR1 is SGHTA and CDR2 is FQGTGA. CDR3 length: 12 residues. CDR3 amino acids: CASSSSSYEQYF. In nucleotides, the CDR3 is TGTGCCAGCAGCTCCAGCTCCTACGAGCAGTACTTC.

V is TRBV6-5 and J is TRBJ2-7, with 7 bases aligning to TRBD2. J gave up 3 bases and V 2 bases, and 1 base lay outside the gene matches. The CDR3 length is 13 residues. Germline V CDR1 and CDR2: MNHEY, SVGAGI. The CDR3 coding sequence is TGTGCCAGCAGTTACGGGACTAACTACGAGCAGTACTTC. It translates to CASSYGTNYEQYF.

The V and J genes are TRBV10-3 and TRBJ2-7, with D perhaps TRBD1 (6 bases). V was pared by 11 bases and J by 0 bases, with 23 bases between. There are 16 residues in the CDR3. The germline gives CDR1 ENHRY, CDR2 SYGVKD. Here the CDR3 reads CAVTPDGRRGSYEQYF. For the CDR3, the DNA is TGTGCCGTAACCCCCGACGGGCGCAGGGGCTCCTACGAGCAGTACTTC.

This clone has just one count. DNA of the CDR3: TGCGCCAGCAGGGGACAGCTAAATCTACCAAAAAGCTCTGGGGCCAACGTCCTGACTTTC. Residues: CASRGQLNLPKSSGANVLTF. The rearrangement joins TRBV10-1 to TRBJ2-6; 7 nucleotides agree with TRBD1. The CDR3 spans 20 residues. The germline V gene has CDR1 WNHNN and CDR2 SYGVQD (reference sequence). V was clipped by 6 bases and J by 0 bases; unmatched bases: 17.

V gene TRBV10-3 combines with J gene TRBJ1-3; D is possibly TRBD1 (5 bases). The germline gives CDR1 ENHRY, CDR2 SYGVKD. The CDR3 covers 15 residues. V was pared by 6 bases and J by 4 bases, with 16 bases between. Here the CDR3 reads CAIRGRAGAGNTIYF. CDR3 coding DNA: TGTGCCATCAGGGGCAGGGCAGGCGCCGGAAACACCATATATTTT.

This chain links TRBV7-3 with TRBJ1-1, with D possibly being TRBD1 (5 bases). The CDR3 has 14 amino acids. The germline V gene encodes CDR1 SGHTA and CDR2 FQGTGA. V was shortened by 5 bases and J by 4 bases, with 14 bases between the two germline ends. CDR3 DNA sequence: TGTGCCAGCAGCCCCGGCGGGGGAGGCACTGAAGCTTTCTTT. Its protein product is CASSPGGGGTEAFF.

V usage is TRBV2 and J usage is TRBJ2-5; 11 positions match TRBD2. The trim removed 5 bases at V and 0 bases at J, leaving 2 bases unmatched. Per the germline V gene, CDR1 is SNHLY and CDR2 is FYNNEI. This CDR3 is 15 amino acids long. The CDR3 loop is CASSLAGGHQETQYF. CDR3 DNA: TGTGCCAGCAGTCTAGCGGGGGGCCACCAAGAGACCCAGTACTTC.

The chain links TRBV10-3 to TRBJ2-1; D is unresolved. CDR1 is ENHRY, CDR2 SYGVKD, per germline. The CDR3 is 16 residues long. The V and J ends lost 4 bases and 3 bases respectively, with 16 bases between them. The CDR3 DNA sequence: TGTGCCATCAGTGGGAGTCTAAGGTCACTCTACAATGAGCAGTTCTTC. Its translation is CAISGSLRSLYNEQFF.

The genes are TRBV11-2 and TRBJ2-5; D possibly corresponds to TRBD1 (5 bases). With 6 bases removed from V and 5 bases from J, the gap between germline ends came to 16 bases. In germline, CDR1 is SGHAT, CDR2 FQNNGV. The CDR3 length is 14 residues. CDR3 sequence: CASSPGLERETQYF. CDR3 nucleotide sequence: TGTGCCAGCAGTCCAGGGCTAGAACGTGAGACCCAGTACTTC. The full variable domain, completed using reference TRBV11-2 and TRBJ2-5, is EAGVAQSPRYKIIEKRQSVAFWCNPISGHATLYWYQQILGQGPKLLIQFQNNGVVDDSQLPKDRFSAERLKGVDSTLKIQPAKLEDSAVYLCASSPGLERETQYFGPGTRLLVL.

The chain couples TRBV10-2 to TRBJ2-7; TRBD2 aligns across 12 bases. J lost 4 bases, V lost 6 bases, and 1 base had no gene match. The germline gives CDR1 WSHSY, CDR2 SAAADI. The CDR3 consists of 13 residues. CDR3 nucleotide sequence: TGCGCCAGCAGGACTAGCGGGGGATACGAGCAGTACTTC. Translation gives CASRTSGGYEQYF.

The chain combines TRBV7-9 with TRBJ2-7; D may be TRBD1 (5 bases). Germline V gene data show CDR1 as SEHNR and CDR2 as FQNEAQ (reference sequence). This CDR3 is 14 amino acids long. Trimming removed 3 bases from V and 5 bases from J, with 14 bases in between. CDR3 nucleotides: TGTGCCAGCAGCTTCCAGGGCTCTCCCCACGAGCAGTACTTC. Its protein product is CASSFQGSPHEQYF.

The V call is TRBV18, the J call TRBJ2-7; a possible D gene is TRBD1 (7 bases). Trimming left V 2 bases short and J 5 bases short, with 13 bases between. Per germline, CDR1 KGHSH and CDR2 LQKENI. The CDR3 covers 14 residues. This chain's CDR3 is CASSPRQGGHEQYF. Here the CDR3 DNA reads TGTGCCAGCTCACCAAGGCAGGGGGGCCACGAGCAGTACTTC.

This clone was recorded once. The gene calls are TRBV15 and TRBJ2-3; D is possibly TRBD1 (5 bases). Germline V lookup: CDR1 LNHNV, CDR2 YYDKDF (reference sequence). The CDR3 has 13 amino acids. V dropped 2 bases and J dropped 5 bases, with 8 bases sitting between them. This CDR3 is CATSRRQGDTQYF. In DNA, the CDR3 is TGTGCCACCAGCAGACGCCAGGGAGATACGCAGTATTTT. The full variable domain, rest sourced from reference TRBV15 and TRBJ2-3, is DAMVIQNPRYQVTQFGKPVTLSCSQTLNHNVMYWYQQKSSQAPKLLFHYYDKDFNNEADTPDNFQSRRPNTSFCFLDIRSPGLGDTAMYLCATSRRQGDTQYFGPGTRLTVL.

The rearrangement uses TRBV29-1 and TRBJ2-7, with 9 bases identical to TRBD1. Trimming took 7 bases from V and 2 from J; bases not matched to a gene: 6. Looked up from germline, CDR1 is SQVTM and CDR2 is ANQGSEA. This CDR3 is 13 amino acids long. As DNA, the CDR3 is TGCAGCGCTCGGGACAGGGCTGCCTACGAGCAGTACTTC. Translation: CSARDRAAYEQYF.